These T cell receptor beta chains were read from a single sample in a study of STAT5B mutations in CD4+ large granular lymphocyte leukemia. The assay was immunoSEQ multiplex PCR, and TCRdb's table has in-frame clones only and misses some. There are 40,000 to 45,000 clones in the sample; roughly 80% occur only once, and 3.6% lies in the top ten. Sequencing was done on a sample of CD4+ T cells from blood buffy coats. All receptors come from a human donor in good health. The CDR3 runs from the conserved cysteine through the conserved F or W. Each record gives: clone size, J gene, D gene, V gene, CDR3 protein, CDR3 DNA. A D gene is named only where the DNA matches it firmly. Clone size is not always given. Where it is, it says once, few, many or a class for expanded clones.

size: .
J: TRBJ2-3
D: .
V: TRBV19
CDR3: CASSRVPDTQYF
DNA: TGTGCCAGTAGTCGGGTCCCAGATACGCAGTATTTT

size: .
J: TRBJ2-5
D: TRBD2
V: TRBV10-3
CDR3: CAISAGTSGQETQYF
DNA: TGTGCCATCAGTGCCGGGACTAGCGGGCAAGAGACCCAGTACTTC

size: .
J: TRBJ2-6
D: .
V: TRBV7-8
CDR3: CASSLDMDSYSGANVLTF
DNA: TGTGCCAGCAGCTTAGATATGGACAGCTACTCTGGGGCCAACGTCCTGACTTTC

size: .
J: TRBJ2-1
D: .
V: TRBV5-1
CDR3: CASSLVGGSSYNEQFF
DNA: TGCGCCAGCAGCTTGGTGGGCGGAAGCTCCTACAATGAGCAGTTCTTC

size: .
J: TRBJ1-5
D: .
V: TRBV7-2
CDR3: CASSSGGFNQPQHF
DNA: TGTGCCAGCAGCTCTGGAGGGTTCAATCAGCCCCAGCATTTT

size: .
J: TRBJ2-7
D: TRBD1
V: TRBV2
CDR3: CASSIGQGIYEQYF
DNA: TGTGCCAGCAGCATCGGACAGGGTATCTACGAGCAGTACTTC

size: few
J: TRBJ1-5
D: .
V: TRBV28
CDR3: CASSAGFNQPQHF
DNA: TGTGCCAGCAGCGCGGGATTCAATCAGCCCCAGCATTTT

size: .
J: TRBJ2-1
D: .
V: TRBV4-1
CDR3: CASSQPLASQFF
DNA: TGCGCCAGCAGCCAGCCCCTAGCGTCGCAGTTCTTC

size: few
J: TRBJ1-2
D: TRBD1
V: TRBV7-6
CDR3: CASSQETGGGGGYTF
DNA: TGTGCCAGCAGCCAAGAGACAGGGGGCGGAGGTGGCTACACCTTC

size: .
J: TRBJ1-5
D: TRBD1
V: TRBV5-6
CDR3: CASSPGRAGGYNQPQHF
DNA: TGTGCCAGCAGCCCCGGGAGGGCAGGGGGATACAATCAGCCCCAGCATTTT

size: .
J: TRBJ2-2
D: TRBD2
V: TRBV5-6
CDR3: CASSKRGGRTGELFF
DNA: TGTGCCAGCAGTAAAAGGGGCGGGAGGACCGGGGAGCTGTTTTTT

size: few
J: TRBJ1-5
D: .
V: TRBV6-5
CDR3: CASSYSRGQPQHF
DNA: TGTGCCAGCAGTTACTCGAGGGGGCAGCCCCAGCATTTT

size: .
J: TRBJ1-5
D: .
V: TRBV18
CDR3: CASSPASSNQPQHF
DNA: TGTGCCAGCTCACCTGCTAGTAGCAATCAGCCCCAGCATTTT

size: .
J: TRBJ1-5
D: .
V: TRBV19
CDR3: CASGSIGLSNQPQHF
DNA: TGTGCCAGTGGTTCGATAGGGCTTAGCAATCAGCCCCAGCATTTT

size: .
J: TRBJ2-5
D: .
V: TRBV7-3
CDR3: CASSLLPSGNQETQYF
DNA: TGTGCCAGCAGCTTACTGCCAAGCGGTAACCAAGAGACCCAGTACTTC

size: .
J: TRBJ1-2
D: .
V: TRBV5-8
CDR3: CASSFDGINYGYTF
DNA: TGTGCCAGCAGCTTTGATGGAATTAACTATGGCTACACCTTC

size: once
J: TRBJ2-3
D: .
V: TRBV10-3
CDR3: CAISESPRKGRTDTQYF
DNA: TGTGCCATCAGTGAATCCCCCAGGAAGGGCCGCACAGATACGCAGTATTTT

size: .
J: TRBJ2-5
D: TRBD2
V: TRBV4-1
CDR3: CASSQDIVGGGLQETQYF
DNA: TGCGCCAGCAGCCAAGATATAGTCGGGGGGGGCCTCCAAGAGACCCAGTACTTC

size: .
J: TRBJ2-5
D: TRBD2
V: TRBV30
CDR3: CAWSVPAGGQNGETQYF
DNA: TGTGCCTGGAGTGTCCCGGCGGGGGGCCAAAATGGAGAGACCCAGTACTTC

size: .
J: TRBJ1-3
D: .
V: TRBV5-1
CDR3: CASTEGASSGNTIYF
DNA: TGCGCCAGCACGGAAGGGGCCAGCTCTGGAAACACCATATATTTT

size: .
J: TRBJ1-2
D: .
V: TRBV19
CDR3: CASSPLQTGAVIYGYTF
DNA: TGTGCCAGTAGTCCACTTCAAACCGGGGCCGTTATTTATGGCTACACCTTC

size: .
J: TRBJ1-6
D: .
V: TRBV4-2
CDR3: CASREGVNSPLHF
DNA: TGTGCCAGCAGGGAAGGGGTTAATTCACCCCTCCACTTT

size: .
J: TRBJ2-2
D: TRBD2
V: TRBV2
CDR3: CASTHAGLAGGTGELFF
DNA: TGTGCCAGCACTCACGCGGGACTAGCGGGAGGGACCGGGGAGCTGTTTTTT

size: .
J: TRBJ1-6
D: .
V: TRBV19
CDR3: CASSIRLWERGSPLHF
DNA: TGTGCCAGTAGTATTCGACTTTGGGAGAGGGGTTCACCCCTCCACTTT

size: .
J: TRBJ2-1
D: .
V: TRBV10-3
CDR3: CAIEAGDNEQFF
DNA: TGTGCCATCGAGGCCGGGGACAATGAGCAGTTCTTC

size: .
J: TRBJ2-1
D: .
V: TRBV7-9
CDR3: CASSPDKGRAEGGKQFF
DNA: TGTGCCAGCAGCCCAGATAAGGGGCGGGCCGAAGGGGGGAAGCAGTTCTTC

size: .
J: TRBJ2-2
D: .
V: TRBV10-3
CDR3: CAISPPPGTGELFF
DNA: TGTGCCATCAGCCCGCCCCCGGGTACCGGGGAGCTGTTTTTT

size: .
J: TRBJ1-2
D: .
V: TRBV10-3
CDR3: CAIESRRNYGYTF
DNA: TGTGCCATCGAGTCGCGCCGGAACTATGGCTACACCTTC

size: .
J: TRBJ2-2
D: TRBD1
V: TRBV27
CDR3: CASSPQGARNTGELFF
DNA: TGTGCCAGCAGCCCACAGGGGGCCCGGAACACCGGGGAGCTGTTTTTT

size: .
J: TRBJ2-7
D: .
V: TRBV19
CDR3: CASSSQSYEQYF
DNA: TGTGCCAGTAGTTCTCAATCCTACGAGCAGTACTTC

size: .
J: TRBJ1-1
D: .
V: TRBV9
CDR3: CASSEGRSGTEAFF
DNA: TGTGCCAGCAGCGAGGGGAGAAGTGGCACTGAAGCTTTCTTT

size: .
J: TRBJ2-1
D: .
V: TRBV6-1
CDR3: CASRGYNEQFF
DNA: TGTGCCAGCAGGGGCTACAATGAGCAGTTCTTC

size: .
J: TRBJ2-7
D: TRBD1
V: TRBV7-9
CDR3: CASSLGLGQDEQYF
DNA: TGTGCCAGCAGCTTAGGCTTAGGACAGGACGAGCAGTACTTC

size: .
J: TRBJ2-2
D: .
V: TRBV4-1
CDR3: CASSQGGRVSTGELFF
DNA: TGCGCCAGCAGCCAAGGGGGGCGCGTTAGCACCGGGGAGCTGTTTTTT

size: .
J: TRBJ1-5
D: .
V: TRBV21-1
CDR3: CASSKGGPQPQHF
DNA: TGTGCCAGCAGCAAAGGGGGACCTCAGCCCCAGCATTTT

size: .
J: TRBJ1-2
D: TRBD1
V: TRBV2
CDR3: CASSEGRGDYGYTF
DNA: TGTGCCAGCAGTGAGGGCAGGGGGGACTATGGCTACACCTTC

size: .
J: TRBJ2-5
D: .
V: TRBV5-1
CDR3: CASSLGGIGETQYF
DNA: TGCGCCAGCAGCTTGGGAGGGATCGGGGAGACCCAGTACTTC

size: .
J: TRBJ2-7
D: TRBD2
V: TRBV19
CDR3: CASSFTGTSGYEQYF
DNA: TGTGCCAGTAGTTTCACCGGGACTAGCGGCTACGAGCAGTACTTC

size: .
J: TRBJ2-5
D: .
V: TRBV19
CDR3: CASSISLGPGGTQYF
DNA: TGTGCCAGTAGTATAAGTTTGGGCCCAGGCGGGACCCAGTACTTC

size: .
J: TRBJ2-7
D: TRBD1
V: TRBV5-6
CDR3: CASSSGQGYEQYF
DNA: TGTGCCAGCAGCTCGGGACAGGGCTACGAGCAGTACTTC

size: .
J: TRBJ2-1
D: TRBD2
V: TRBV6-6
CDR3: CASSPRASGTINEQFF
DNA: TGTGCCAGCAGTCCCCGGGCTAGCGGGACTATTAATGAGCAGTTCTTC

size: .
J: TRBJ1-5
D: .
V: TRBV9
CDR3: CASSVQGLSNQPQHF
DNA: TGTGCCAGCAGCGTTCAGGGACTTAGCAATCAGCCCCAGCATTTT

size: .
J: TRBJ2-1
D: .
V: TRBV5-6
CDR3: CASSLLTLLYNEQFF
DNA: TGTGCCAGCAGCCTCCTGACCCTACTCTACAATGAGCAGTTCTTC

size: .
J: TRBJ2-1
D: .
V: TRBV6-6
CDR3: CASSYTQREQFF
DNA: TGTGCCAGCAGTTATACGCAGCGGGAGCAGTTCTTC

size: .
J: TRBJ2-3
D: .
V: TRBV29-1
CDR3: CSLTPDSTDTQYF
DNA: TGCAGCCTTACCCCCGACAGCACAGATACGCAGTATTTT

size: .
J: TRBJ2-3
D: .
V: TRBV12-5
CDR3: CASGWGMTDTDTQYF
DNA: TGTGCTAGTGGTTGGGGCATGACAGACACAGATACGCAGTATTTT

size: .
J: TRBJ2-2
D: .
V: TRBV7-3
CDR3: CASSAPTSGELFF
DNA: TGTGCCAGCAGCGCGCCGACTAGCGGGGAGCTGTTTTTT

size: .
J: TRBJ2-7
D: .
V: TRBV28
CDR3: CASSSMDLWRRRSYEQYF
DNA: TGTGCCAGCAGTTCTATGGACCTCTGGAGGAGACGCTCCTACGAGCAGTACTTC

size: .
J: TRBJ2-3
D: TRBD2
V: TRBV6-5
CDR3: CASGQLAAQYF
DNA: TGTGCCAGCGGCCAACTAGCGGCGCAGTATTTT

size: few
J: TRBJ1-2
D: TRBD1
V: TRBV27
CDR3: CASSSRDSYGYTF
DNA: TGTGCCAGCAGTTCGAGGGACAGCTATGGCTACACCTTC

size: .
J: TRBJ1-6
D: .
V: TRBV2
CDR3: CASSEGREGNSPLHF
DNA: TGTGCCAGCAGTGAAGGCAGGGAGGGTAATTCACCCCTCCACTTT

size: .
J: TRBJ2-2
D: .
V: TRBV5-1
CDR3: CASSLAVSSSGELFF
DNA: TGCGCCAGCAGCTTGGCTGTAAGCAGTAGCGGGGAGCTGTTTTTT

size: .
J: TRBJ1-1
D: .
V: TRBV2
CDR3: CASSEGGAGAEAFF
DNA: TGTGCCAGCAGTGAGGGGGGGGCCGGTGCTGAAGCTTTCTTT

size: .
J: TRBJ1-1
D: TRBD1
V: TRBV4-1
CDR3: CASSQDTLGDRGNVAFF
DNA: TGCGCCAGCAGCCAAGATACTCTTGGGGACAGGGGGAATGTAGCTTTCTTT

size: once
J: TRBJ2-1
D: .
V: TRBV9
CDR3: CASSVGKGTYNEQFF
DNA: TGTGCCAGCAGCGTAGGCAAGGGGACATACAATGAGCAGTTCTTC

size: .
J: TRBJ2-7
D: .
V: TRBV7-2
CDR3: CASSLDRASYEQYF
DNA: TGTGCCAGCAGCTTAGACAGGGCCTCCTACGAGCAGTACTTC

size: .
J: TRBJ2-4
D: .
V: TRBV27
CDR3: CASGGPGAKNIQYF
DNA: TGTGCCAGCGGGGGACCAGGGGCCAAAAACATTCAGTACTTC

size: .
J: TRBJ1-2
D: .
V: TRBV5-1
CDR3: CASSLGGRPLLYGYTF
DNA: TGCGCCAGCAGCCTGGGGGGCAGACCGCTCCTCTATGGCTACACCTTC

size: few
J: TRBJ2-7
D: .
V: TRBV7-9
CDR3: CASSDFLSSYEQYF
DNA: TGTGCCAGCAGCGACTTCTTGAGCTCCTACGAGCAGTACTTC